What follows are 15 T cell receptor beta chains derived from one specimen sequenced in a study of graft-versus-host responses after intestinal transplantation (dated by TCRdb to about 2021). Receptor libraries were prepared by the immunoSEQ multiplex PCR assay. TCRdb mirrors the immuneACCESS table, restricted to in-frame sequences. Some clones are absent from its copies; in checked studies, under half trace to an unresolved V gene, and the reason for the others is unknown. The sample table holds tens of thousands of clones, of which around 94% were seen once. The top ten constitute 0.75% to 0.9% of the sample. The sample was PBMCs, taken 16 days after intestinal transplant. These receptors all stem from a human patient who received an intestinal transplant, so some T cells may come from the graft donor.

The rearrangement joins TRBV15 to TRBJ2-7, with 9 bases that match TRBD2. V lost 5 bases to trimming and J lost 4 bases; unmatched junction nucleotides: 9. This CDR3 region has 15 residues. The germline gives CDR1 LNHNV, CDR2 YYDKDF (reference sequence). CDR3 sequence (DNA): TGTGCCACCAGCGGATTTAGCGGGAGTGGGTACGAGCAGTACTTC. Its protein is CATSGFSGSGYEQYF.

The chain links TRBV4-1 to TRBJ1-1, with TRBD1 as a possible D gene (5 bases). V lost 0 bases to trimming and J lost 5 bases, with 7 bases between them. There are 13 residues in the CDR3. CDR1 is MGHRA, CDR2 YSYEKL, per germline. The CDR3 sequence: CASSQDRGTEAFF. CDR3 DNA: TGCGCCAGCAGCCAAGACCGGGGGACTGAAGCTTTCTTT.

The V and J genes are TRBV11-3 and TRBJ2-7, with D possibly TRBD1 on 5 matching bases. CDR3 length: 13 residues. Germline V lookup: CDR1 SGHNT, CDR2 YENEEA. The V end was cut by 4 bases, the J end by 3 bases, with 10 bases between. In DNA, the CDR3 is TGTGCCAGCAGCTATACGCAGGGCTACGAGCAGTACTTC. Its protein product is CASSYTQGYEQYF.

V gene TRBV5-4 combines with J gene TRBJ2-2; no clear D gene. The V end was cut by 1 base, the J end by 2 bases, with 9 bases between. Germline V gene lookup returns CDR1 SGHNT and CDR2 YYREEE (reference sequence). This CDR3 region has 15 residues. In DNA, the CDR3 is TGTGCCAGCAGCTTGCTGGGATTCAACACCGGGGAGCTGTTTTTT. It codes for CASSLLGFNTGELFF.

The CDR3 region is CASSLEGQGAYGYTF. Written as DNA, the CDR3 is TGTGCCAGCAGCTTGGAAGGACAGGGGGCCTATGGCTACACCTTC. This chain connects TRBV5-6 to TRBJ1-2; TRBD1 matches at 11 bases. Germline CDR1 reads SGHDT; CDR2 reads YYEEEE. The CDR3 contains 15 residues. The trim removed 0 bases at V and 4 bases at J, leaving 2 bases unmatched. Complete variable domain (other parts from reference TRBV5-6 and TRBJ1-2): DAGVTQSPTHLIKTRGQQVTLRCSPKSGHDTVSWYQQALGQGPQFIFQYYEEEERQRGNFPDRFSGHQFPNYSSELNVNALLLGDSALYLCASSLEGQGAYGYTFGSGTRLTVV.

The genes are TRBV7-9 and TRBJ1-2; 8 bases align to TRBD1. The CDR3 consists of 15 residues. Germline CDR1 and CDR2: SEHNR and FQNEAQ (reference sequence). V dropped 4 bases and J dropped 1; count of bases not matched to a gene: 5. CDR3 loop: CASSWTGLINYGYTF. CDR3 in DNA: TGTGCCAGCAGCTGGACAGGGTTGATTAACTATGGCTACACCTTC.

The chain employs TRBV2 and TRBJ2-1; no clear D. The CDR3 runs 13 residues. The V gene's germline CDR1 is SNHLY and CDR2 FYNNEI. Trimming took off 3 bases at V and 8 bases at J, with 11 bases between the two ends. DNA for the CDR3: TGTGCCAGCAGTGATGGGGTCGATTATGAGCAGTTCTTC. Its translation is CASSDGVDYEQFF.

The CDR3 DNA is TGTGCCAGCACAGGAGGGAACTATGGCTACACCTTC. Translating it yields CASTGGNYGYTF. The chain recombines TRBV2 with TRBJ1-2; D gene ambiguous. Deletions cut 7 bases from V and 2 bases from J, with 8 bases between. The CDR3 is 12 residues long. The V gene's germline CDR1 is SNHLY and CDR2 FYNNEI. The full variable domain, rest sourced from reference TRBV2 and TRBJ1-2, is EPEVTQTPSHQVTQMGQEVILRCVPISNHLYFYWYRQILGQKVEFLVSFYNNEISEKSEIFDDQFSVERPDGSNFTLKIRSTKLEDSAMYFCASTGGNYGYTFGSGTRLTVV.

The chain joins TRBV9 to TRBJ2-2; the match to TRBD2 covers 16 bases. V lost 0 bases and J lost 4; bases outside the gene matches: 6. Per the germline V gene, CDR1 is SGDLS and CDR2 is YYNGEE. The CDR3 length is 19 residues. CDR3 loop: CASSVERGLAGGGTGELFF. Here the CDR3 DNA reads TGTGCCAGCAGCGTAGAACGGGGACTAGCGGGAGGGGGCACCGGGGAGCTGTTTTTT. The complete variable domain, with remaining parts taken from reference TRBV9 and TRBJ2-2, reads DSGVTQTPKHLITATGQRVTLRCSPRSGDLSVYWYQQSLDQGLQFLIQYYNGEERAKGNILERFSAQQFPDLHSELNLSSLELGDSALYFCASSVERGLAGGGTGELFFGEGSRLTVL.

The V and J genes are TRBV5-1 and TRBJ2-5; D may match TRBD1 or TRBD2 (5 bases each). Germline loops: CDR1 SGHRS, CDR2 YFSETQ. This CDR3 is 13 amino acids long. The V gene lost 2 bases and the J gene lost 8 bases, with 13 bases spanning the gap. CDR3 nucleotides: TGCGCCAGCAGCTTAAAGGGACCCACTACCCAGTACTTC. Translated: CASSLKGPTTQYF.

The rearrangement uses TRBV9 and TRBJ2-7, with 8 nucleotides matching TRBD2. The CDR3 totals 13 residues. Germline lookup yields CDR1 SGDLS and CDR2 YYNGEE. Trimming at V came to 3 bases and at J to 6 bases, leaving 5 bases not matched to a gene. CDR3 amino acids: CASSERGRGEQYF. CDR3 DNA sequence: TGTGCCAGCAGCGAGCGGGGGCGCGGCGAGCAGTACTTC.

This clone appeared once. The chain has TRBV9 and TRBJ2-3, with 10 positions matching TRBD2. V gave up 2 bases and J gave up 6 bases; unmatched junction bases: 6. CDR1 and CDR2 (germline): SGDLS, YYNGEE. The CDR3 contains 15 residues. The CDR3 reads CASSVSGRVGDTQYF. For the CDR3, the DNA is TGTGCCAGCAGCGTGAGCGGGAGGGTGGGGGATACGCAGTATTTT. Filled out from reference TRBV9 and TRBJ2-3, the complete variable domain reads DSGVTQTPKHLITATGQRVTLRCSPRSGDLSVYWYQQSLDQGLQFLIQYYNGEERAKGNILERFSAQQFPDLHSELNLSSLELGDSALYFCASSVSGRVGDTQYFGPGTRLTVL.

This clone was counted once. The CDR3 protein is CASILAPNTGELFF. CDR3 bases: TGTGCCAGCATACTAGCTCCCAACACCGGGGAGCTGTTTTTT. The V call is TRBV6-5, the J call TRBJ2-2; perhaps TRBD2 as D (6 bases). Germline V gene lookup returns CDR1 MNHEY and CDR2 SVGAGI. Trimming shortened V by 7 bases and J by 2 bases, and 11 bases separated the two germline ends. The CDR3 totals 14 residues.

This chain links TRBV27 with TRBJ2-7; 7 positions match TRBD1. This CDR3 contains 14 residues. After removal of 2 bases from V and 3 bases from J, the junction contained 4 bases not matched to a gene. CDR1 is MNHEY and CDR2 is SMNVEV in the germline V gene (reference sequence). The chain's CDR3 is CASSLVGGDYEQYF. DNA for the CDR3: TGTGCCAGCAGTTTAGTAGGGGGCGACTACGAGCAGTACTTC.

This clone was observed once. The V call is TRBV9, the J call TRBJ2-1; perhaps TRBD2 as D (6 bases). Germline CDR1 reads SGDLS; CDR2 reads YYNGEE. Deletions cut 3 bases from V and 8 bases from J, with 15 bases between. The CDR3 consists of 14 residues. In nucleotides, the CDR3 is TGTGCCAGCAGCGAGAGGGACTTGGGCCATGAGCAGTTCTTC. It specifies CASSERDLGHEQFF.